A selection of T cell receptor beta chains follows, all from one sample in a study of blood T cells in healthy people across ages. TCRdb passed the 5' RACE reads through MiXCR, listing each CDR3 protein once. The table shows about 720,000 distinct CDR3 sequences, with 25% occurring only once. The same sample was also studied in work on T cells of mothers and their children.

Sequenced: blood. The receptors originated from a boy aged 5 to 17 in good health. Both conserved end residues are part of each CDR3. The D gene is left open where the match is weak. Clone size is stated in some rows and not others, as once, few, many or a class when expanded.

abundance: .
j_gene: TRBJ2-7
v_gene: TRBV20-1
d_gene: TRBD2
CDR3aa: CSAGTSGLYEQYF
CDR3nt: TGCAGTGCCGGGACTAGCGGCTTATACGAGCAGTACTTC

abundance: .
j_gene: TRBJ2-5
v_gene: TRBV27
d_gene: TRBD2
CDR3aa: CASSFRTSGREQETQYF
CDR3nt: TGTGCCAGCAGTTTCCGGACTAGCGGGAGGGAACAAGAGACCCAGTACTTC

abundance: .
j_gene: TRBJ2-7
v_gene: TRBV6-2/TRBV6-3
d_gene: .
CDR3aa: CASSSRSPERLTPLEQYF
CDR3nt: TGTGCCAGCAGCTCCCGTTCCCCCGAACGCCTCACTCCCCTCGAGCAGTACTTC

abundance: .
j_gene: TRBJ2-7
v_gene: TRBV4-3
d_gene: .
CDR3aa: CVSSQERDSSSYEQYF
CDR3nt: TGCGTCAGCAGCCAAGAGCGAGACTCGAGCTCCTACGAGCAGTACTTC

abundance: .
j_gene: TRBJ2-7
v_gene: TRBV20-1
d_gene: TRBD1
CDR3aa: CSARDQRTGGIYEQYF
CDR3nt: TGCAGTGCTAGAGATCAGAGGACAGGGGGCATCTACGAGCAGTACTTC

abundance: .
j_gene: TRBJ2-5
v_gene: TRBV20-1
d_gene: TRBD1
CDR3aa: CSAEGGQGASQYF
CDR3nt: TGCAGTGCGGAGGGGGGACAGGGGGCGTCCCAGTACTTC

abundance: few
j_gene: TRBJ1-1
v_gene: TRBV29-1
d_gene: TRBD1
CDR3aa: CSVEGRTGATEAFF
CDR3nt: TGCAGCGTTGAAGGGCGGACAGGGGCAACTGAAGCTTTCTTT

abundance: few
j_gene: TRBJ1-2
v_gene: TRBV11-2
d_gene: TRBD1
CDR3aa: CASSLGTGVIYGYTF
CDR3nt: TGTGCCAGCAGCTTGGGGACAGGGGTTATCTATGGCTACACCTTC

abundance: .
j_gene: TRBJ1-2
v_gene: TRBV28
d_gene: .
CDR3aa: CASSYTGYGYTF
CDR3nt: TGTGCCAGCAGCTACACAGGCTATGGCTACACCTTC

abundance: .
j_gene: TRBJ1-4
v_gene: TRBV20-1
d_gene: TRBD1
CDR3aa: CSAKTGATEKLFF
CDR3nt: TGCAGTGCTAAGACAGGGGCTACTGAAAAACTGTTTTTT

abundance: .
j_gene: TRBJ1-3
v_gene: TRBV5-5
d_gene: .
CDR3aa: CASSLNIGNTIYF
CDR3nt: TGTGCCAGCAGCCTCAATATAGGAAACACCATATATTTT

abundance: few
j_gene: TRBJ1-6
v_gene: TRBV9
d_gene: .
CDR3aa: CASSGPGNSPLHF
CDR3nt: TGTGCCAGCAGCGGGCCTGGTAATTCACCCCTCCACTTT

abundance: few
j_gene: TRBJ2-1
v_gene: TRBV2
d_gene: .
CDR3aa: CASSDSRIGRYNEQFF
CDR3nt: TGTGCCAGCAGTGACTCGCGGATCGGACGCTACAATGAGCAGTTCTTC

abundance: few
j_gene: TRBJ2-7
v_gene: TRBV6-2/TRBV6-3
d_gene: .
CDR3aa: CASSYRQDYEQYF
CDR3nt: TGTGCCAGCAGTTACCGACAGGACTACGAGCAGTACTTC

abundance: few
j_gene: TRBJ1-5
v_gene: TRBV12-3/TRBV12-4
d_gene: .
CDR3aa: CASSPQKIGNQPQHF
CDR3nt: TGTGCCAGCAGCCCCCAGAAAATTGGCAATCAGCCCCAGCATTTT

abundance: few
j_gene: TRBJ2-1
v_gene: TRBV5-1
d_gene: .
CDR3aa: CASSKGHNEQFF
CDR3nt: TGCGCCAGCAGCAAGGGACACAATGAGCAGTTCTTC

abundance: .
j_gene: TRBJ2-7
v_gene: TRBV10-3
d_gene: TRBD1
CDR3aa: CAIRGTASYEQYF
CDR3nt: TGTGCCATCAGGGGGACAGCATCCTACGAGCAGTACTTC

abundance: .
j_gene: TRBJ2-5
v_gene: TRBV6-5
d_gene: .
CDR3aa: CASSYQAPRDETQYF
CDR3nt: TGTGCCAGCAGTTACCAGGCCCCGCGGGACGAGACCCAGTACTTC

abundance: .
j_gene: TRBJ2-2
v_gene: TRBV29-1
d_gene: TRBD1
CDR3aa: CSVTPGQGSTGELFF
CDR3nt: TGCAGCGTTACACCGGGACAGGGAAGCACCGGGGAGCTGTTTTTT

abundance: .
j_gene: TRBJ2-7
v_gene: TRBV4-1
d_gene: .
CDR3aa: CASSRSWPPNSGEQYF
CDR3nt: TGCGCCAGCAGCCGGAGCTGGCCTCCGAACTCTGGCGAGCAGTACTTC

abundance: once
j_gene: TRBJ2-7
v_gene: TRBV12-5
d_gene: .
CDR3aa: CASGFLFVGEVYEQYF
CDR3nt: TGTGCTAGTGGTTTCCTCTTCGTAGGGGAGGTCTACGAGCAGTACTTC

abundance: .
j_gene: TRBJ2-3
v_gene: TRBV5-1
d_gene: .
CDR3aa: CASSSGTLGDTQYF
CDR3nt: TGCGCCAGCAGCTCTGGGACTTTGGGAGATACGCAGTATTTT

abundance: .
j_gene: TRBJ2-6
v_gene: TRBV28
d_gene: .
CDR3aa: CASSLRFSGANVLTF
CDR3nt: TGTGCCAGCAGTTTAAGGTTCTCTGGGGCCAACGTCCTGACTTTC

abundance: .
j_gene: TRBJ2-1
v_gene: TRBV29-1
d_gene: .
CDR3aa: CSVRVYGSSYNEQFF
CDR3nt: TGCAGCGTTAGGGTTTACGGGAGCTCCTACAATGAGCAGTTCTTC

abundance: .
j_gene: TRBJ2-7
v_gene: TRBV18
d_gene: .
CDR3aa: CASSPGSWTAVSYEQYF
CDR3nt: TGTGCCAGCTCACCAGGTAGTTGGACAGCGGTCTCCTACGAGCAGTACTTC

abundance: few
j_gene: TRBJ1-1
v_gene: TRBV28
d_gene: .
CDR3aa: CASSQNRVVNTEAFF
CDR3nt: TGTGCCAGCAGCCAAAACAGGGTCGTGAACACTGAAGCTTTCTTT

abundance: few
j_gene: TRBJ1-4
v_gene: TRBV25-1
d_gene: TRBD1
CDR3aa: CAASGTADEKLFF
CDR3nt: TGTGCCGCGTCCGGGACAGCAGATGAAAAACTGTTTTTT

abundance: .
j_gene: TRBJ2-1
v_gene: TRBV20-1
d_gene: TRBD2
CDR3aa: CSASNLAGFYNEQFF
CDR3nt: TGCAGTGCTAGTAATCTAGCGGGATTCTACAATGAGCAGTTCTTC

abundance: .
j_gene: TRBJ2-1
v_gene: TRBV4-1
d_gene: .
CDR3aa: CTSSQEGGQQFF
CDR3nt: TGCACCAGCAGCCAAGAAGGCGGACAGCAGTTCTTC

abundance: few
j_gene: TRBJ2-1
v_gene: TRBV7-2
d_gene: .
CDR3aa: CASSLLSDNEQFF
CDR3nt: TGTGCCAGCAGCTTGCTATCAGACAATGAGCAGTTCTTC

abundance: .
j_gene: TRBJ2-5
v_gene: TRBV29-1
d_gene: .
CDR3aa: CSAYAAPTQETQYF
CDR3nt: TGCAGCGCCTATGCCGCACCAACCCAAGAGACCCAGTACTTC

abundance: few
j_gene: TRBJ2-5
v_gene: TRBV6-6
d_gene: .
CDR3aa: CASSYWGPRETQYF
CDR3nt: TGTGCCAGCAGTTACTGGGGGCCGCGAGAGACCCAGTACTTC

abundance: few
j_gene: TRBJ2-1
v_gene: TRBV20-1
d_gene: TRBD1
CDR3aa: CSARGSGQDHNEQFF
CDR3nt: TGCAGTGCTAGGGGCTCGGGACAGGATCACAATGAGCAGTTCTTC

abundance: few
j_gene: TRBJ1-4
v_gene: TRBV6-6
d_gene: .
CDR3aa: CASRDGVAANEKLFF
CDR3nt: TGTGCCAGCCGGGACGGGGTAGCGGCTAATGAAAAACTGTTTTTT

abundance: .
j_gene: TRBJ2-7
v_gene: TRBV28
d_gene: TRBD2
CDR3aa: CASSSTSGRFQNMYEQYF
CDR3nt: TGTGCCAGCAGCTCGACTAGCGGGAGATTTCAGAATATGTACGAGCAGTACTTC

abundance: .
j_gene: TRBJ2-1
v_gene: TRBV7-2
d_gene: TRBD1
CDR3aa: CASSPHRGPYNEQFF
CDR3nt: TGTGCCAGCAGCCCGCACAGGGGGCCCTACAATGAGCAGTTCTTC

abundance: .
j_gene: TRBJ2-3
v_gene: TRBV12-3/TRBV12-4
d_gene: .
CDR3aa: CASSRGGGFGTDTQYF
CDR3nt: TGTGCCAGCAGTCGGGGCGGAGGGTTTGGCACAGATACGCAGTATTTT

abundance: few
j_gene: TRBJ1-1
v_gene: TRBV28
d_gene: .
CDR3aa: CASRGPFRTEAFF
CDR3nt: TGTGCCAGCAGAGGGCCCTTTCGGACTGAAGCTTTCTTT

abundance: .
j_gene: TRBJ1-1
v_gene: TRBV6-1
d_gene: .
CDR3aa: CASSEVRLIGFSAFF
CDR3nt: TGTGCCAGCAGTGAAGTTCGTTTGATCGGGTTTTCAGCTTTCTTT

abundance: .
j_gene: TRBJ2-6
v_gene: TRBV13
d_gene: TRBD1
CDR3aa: CASSVPGQGAFRWANVLTF
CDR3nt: TGTGCCAGCAGCGTACCGGGACAGGGGGCATTCCGCTGGGCCAACGTCCTGACTTTC

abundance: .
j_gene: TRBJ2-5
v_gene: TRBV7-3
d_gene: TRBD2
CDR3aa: CASSLGRGGTETQYF
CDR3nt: TGTGCCAGCAGCTTAGGCCGGGGGGGGACGGAGACCCAGTACTTC

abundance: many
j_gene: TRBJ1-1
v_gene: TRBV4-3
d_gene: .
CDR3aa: CASSQEWAGENTEAFF
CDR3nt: TGCGCCAGCAGCCAAGAGTGGGCTGGGGAGAACACTGAAGCTTTCTTT

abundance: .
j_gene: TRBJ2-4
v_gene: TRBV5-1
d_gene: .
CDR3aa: CASSLDWRLNIQYF
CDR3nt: TGCGCCAGCAGCTTGGATTGGCGGTTAAACATTCAGTACTTC

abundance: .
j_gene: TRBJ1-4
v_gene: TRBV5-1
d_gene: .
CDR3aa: CASSRPGADNEKLFF
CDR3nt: TGCGCCAGCAGCCGACCCGGGGCCGATAATGAAAAACTGTTTTTT

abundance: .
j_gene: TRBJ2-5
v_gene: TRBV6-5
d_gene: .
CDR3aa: CASSSAWGTQYF
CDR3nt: TGTGCCAGCAGCTCCGCGTGGGGGACCCAGTACTTC

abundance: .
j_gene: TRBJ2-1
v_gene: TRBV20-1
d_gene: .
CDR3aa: CSARDVGGPRYNEQFF
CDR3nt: TGCAGTGCTAGAGACGTCGGGGGGCCCAGATACAATGAGCAGTTCTTC

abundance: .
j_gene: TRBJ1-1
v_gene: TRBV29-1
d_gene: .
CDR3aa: CSVVNRAMNTEAFF
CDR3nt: TGCAGCGTTGTGAACAGGGCAATGAACACTGAAGCTTTCTTT

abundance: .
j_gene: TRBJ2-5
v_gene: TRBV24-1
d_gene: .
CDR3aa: CATSPSPGREQYF
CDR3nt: TGTGCCACCAGCCCGAGTCCGGGTCGGGAGCAGTACTTC

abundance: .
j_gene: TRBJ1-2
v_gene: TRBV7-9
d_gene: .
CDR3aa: CASSLTGSDYGYTF
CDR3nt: TGTGCCAGCAGCTTAACAGGGTCCGACTATGGCTACACCTTC

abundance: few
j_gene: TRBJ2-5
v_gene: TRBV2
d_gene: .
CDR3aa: CASRVRETQYF
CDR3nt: TGTGCCAGCAGGGTACGGGAGACCCAGTACTTC

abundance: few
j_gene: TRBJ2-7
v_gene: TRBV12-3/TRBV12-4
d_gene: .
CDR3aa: CASSPGEAYEQYF
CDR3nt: TGTGCCAGCAGCCCCGGAGAAGCCTACGAGCAGTACTTC

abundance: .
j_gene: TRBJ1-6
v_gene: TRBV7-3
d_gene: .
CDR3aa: CASSFGRPNSPLHF
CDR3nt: TGTGCCAGCAGCTTTGGACGGCCCAATTCACCCCTCCACTTT

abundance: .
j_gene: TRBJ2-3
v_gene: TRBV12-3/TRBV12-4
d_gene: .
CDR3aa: CASSLGVEMTDAQYF
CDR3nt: TGTGCCAGCAGTTTAGGGGTAGAGATGACAGATGCGCAATATTTT

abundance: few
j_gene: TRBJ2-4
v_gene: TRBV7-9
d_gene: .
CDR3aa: CASSPRDSKAKNIQYF
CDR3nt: TGTGCCAGCAGCCCCCGGGACTCCAAAGCCAAAAACATTCAGTACTTC

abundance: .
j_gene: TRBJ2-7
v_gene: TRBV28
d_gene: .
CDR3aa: CASSYRRGVPYEQYF
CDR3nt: TGTGCCAGCAGTTACCGCAGGGGTGTCCCCTACGAGCAGTACTTC